One sample yielded the 17 T cell receptor beta chains listed below, sequenced in a study of T cell responses to AZD1222 COVID-19 vaccine. The protocol was immunoSEQ multiplex PCR, while the TCRdb copy is restricted to in-frame clones and leaves out a portion. The sample holds over 110,000 clones, 85% to 90% seen once. The input for sequencing was peripheral blood, taken on day 0 of AZD1222 vaccination. The source is an adult in good health.

This clone was seen more than once but under ten times. J is TRBJ1-5 and V is TRBV5-5; a weak D match, TRBD1 (6 bases). CDR3 size: 15 residues. The germline V gene has CDR1 SGHKS and CDR2 YYEKEE (reference sequence). V shed 4 bases and J shed 11 bases, with 22 bases lying between them. CDR3 DNA sequence: TGTGCCAGCAGCCTGGAGGTGAGGGGGTATGAGGCCCAGCATTTT. Its protein is CASSLEVRGYEAQHF.

The gene calls are TRBV7-8 and TRBJ1-5; 7 bases fit TRBD1. Germline V lookup: CDR1 SGHVS, CDR2 FQNEAQ. CDR3 length equals 16 residues. The V and J ends lost 2 bases and 1 base, in that order; junction bases with no gene match: 5. CDR3 sequence reads: CASSLTRGKSNQPQHF. The CDR3, as DNA: TGTGCCAGCAGCTTAACCAGGGGGAAGAGCAATCAGCCCCAGCATTTT.

A word on this clone: This same CDR3 is encoded by further DNA sequences in the sample. The V call is TRBV2, the J call TRBJ2-3, with 10 nucleotides matching TRBD2. Trimming at V came to 2 bases and at J to 1 base, leaving 0 bases not matched to a gene. The germline V gene has CDR1 SNHLY and CDR2 FYNNEI. The CDR3 has 15 amino acids. CDR3 in amino acids: CASSETSGGTDTQYF. DNA of the CDR3: TGTGCCAGCAGTGAAACTAGCGGGGGCACAGATACGCAGTATTTT.

This clone was observed once. The V and J genes are TRBV10-3 and TRBJ1-6; D possibly corresponds to TRBD1 (5 bases). This CDR3 region has 13 residues. Germline CDR1 ENHRY, CDR2 SYGVKD. With 6 bases removed from V and 9 bases from J, the gap between germline ends came to 12 bases. Here the CDR3 reads CAIRRGEGSPLHF. CDR3 in DNA: TGTGCCATCAGACGGGGGGAAGGTTCACCCCTCCACTTT.

The chain employs TRBV2 and TRBJ2-3; a possible D gene is TRBD1 (5 bases). The length of the CDR3 is 16 residues. The germline V gene encodes CDR1 SNHLY and CDR2 FYNNEI. Trimming took off 9 bases at V and 0 bases at J, with 19 bases between the two ends. The CDR3 nucleotides read TGTGCCAGTAAAAGTCTAGGGGCGACTAGCACAGATACGCAGTATTTT. Protein sequence: CASKSLGATSTDTQYF.

This sequence joins TRBV6-4 and TRBJ1-1; D gene uncertain. Trimming took off 5 bases at V and 2 bases at J, with 12 bases between the two ends. This CDR3 spans 14 amino acids. Germline CDR1 reads MRHNA; CDR2 reads SNTAGT. CDR3 in amino acids: CASSWVFLNTEAFF. The CDR3 nucleotides are TGTGCCAGCAGTTGGGTTTTCCTTAACACTGAAGCTTTCTTT.

This clone was picked up a small number of times. The chain combines TRBV6-1 with TRBJ2-7, with 8 bases fitting TRBD2. Germline V gives CDR1 MNHNS, CDR2 SASEGT. V dropped 2 bases and J dropped 2; count of bases not matched to a gene: 11. This CDR3 is 17 amino acids long. The DNA of the CDR3 is TGTGCCAGCAGTGAAACTCCGGGACTAGAGAAGACCTACGAGCAGTACTTC. It yields the protein CASSETPGLEKTYEQYF.

V and J are TRBV24-1 and TRBJ1-1; D unresolved. Per germline, CDR1 KGHDR and CDR2 SFDVKD. The CDR3 spans 13 residues. Between the trimmed V and J ends, which lost 9 bases and 3 bases, there was a span of 13 bases. CDR3 DNA sequence: TGTGCCACCCGGAGGGAGGTGGACACTGAAGCTTTCTTT. Protein product: CATRREVDTEAFF.

CDR3 protein: CASSQIGRFDYGYTF. The CDR3 DNA reads as TGCGCCAGCAGCCAAATTGGGAGGTTTGACTATGGCTACACCTTC. This chain uses TRBV4-1 with TRBJ1-2; D is undetermined. Germline-derived CDR1 and CDR2 are MGHRA and YSYEKL. The V gene lost 2 bases and the J gene lost 3 bases, with 13 bases spanning the gap. The CDR3 sequence is 15 residues long.

This chain connects TRBV10-3 to TRBJ2-1, with unresolved D. Germline CDR1 ENHRY, CDR2 SYGVKD. The germline V and J ends were trimmed by 4 bases and 10 bases, with 14 bases remaining between them. The CDR3 totals 13 residues. CDR3 sequence reads: CAISGVSGGEQFF. DNA for the CDR3: TGTGCCATCAGTGGAGTGTCGGGCGGAGAGCAGTTCTTC.

This chain joins TRBV7-8 and TRBJ2-7; perhaps TRBD2 as D (5 bases). The germline V gene encodes CDR1 SGHVS and CDR2 FQNEAQ. The CDR3 has 14 amino acids. The V and J ends lost 3 bases and 2 bases respectively, with 11 bases between them. This CDR3 is CASSFGLVTYEQYF. The CDR3 bases are TGTGCCAGCAGCTTCGGACTCGTAACCTACGAGCAGTACTTC.

The V gene is TRBV5-1, the J gene TRBJ1-2; D remains unclear. The CDR3 has 10 residues. Germline CDR1 is SGHRS and CDR2 is YFSETQ. V lost 6 bases to trimming and J lost 7 bases, with 7 bases between them. The CDR3 is CASNLPGYTF. CDR3 in DNA: TGCGCCAGCAACCTCCCTGGCTACACCTTC.

Note on this clone: Since a much larger clone is just one base distant, this may be a read error. The genes are TRBV7-9 and TRBJ1-2; tentatively, D is TRBD1 (5 bases). The V gene's germline CDR1 is SEHNR and CDR2 FQNEAQ (reference sequence). This CDR3 has 13 amino acids. V lost 1 base and J 2 bases, leaving 5 bases between the germline ends. The CDR3 bases are TGTGCCAGCAGCTTAGGACAGAACTATGGCTACACCTTC. Residues: CASSLGQNYGYTF.

The CDR3 DNA sequence: TGTGCCAGCAGACGGGACAGGGGCTCCTACAATGAGCAGTTCTTC. The encoded protein is CASRRDRGSYNEQFF. The rearrangement joins TRBV6-5 to TRBJ2-1; 10 bases map to TRBD1. Germline V CDR1 and CDR2: MNHEY, SVGAGI. The V and J ends lost 6 bases and 0 bases, in that order; junction bases with no gene match: 2. The CDR3 has 15 amino acids.

The rearrangement joins TRBV6-6 to TRBJ2-3; D is possibly TRBD1 (6 bases). In germline, CDR1 is MNHNY, CDR2 SVGAGI (reference sequence). The CDR3 has 15 amino acids. V gave up 4 bases and J gave up 4 bases, with 15 bases separating them. The CDR3 region has the DNA TGTGCCAGCAGTTCCTCCACAGGGCGGGCAGATACGCAGTATTTT. Translation: CASSSSTGRADTQYF.

The V gene is TRBV5-1, the J gene TRBJ2-2; no firm D call. Trimming stripped 4 bases from V and 4 bases from J, with 17 bases between. CDR3 length: 16 residues. The V gene's germline CDR1 is SGHRS and CDR2 YFSETQ. The chain's CDR3 is CASSPLVTFPTGELFF. CDR3 DNA sequence: TGCGCCAGCAGCCCTCTCGTGACTTTCCCCACCGGGGAGCTGTTTTTT.

A single count supports this clone. V is TRBV10-1 and J is TRBJ2-3, with 8 bases that match TRBD2. CDR3 length equals 15 residues. CDR1 and CDR2 (germline): WNHNN, SYGVQD (reference sequence). J was trimmed by 3 bases and V by 0 bases; bases with no gene match: 2. CDR3 in amino acids: CASSESPGGTDTQYF. The CDR3 nucleotides are TGCGCCAGCAGTGAGTCTCCGGGAGGGACAGATACGCAGTATTTT.